The entry below gives a single T cell receptor beta chain sequence along with its context. This specimen comes from a study of blood T cell repertoires in COVID-19. Across the study: Donors in the United States, Italy and Spain gave samples during acute or convalescent COVID-19. The cDNA or gDNA used as material had been derived from T cells, B-cell-depleted T cells, or PBMCs.

As originally analysed: Amplified reference gene primers provided the basis for estimating nucleated cell counts. Assay: immunoSEQ multiplex PCR; the TCRdb copy retains only in-frame clones and omits some. V and J calls and clone size come straight from that table; D and trimming were deduced from the DNA. Altogether about 160,000 clones are present, roughly 85% being singletons, with the ten largest covering less than 3.5%. Germline V lookup: CDR1 SGHAT, CDR2 FQNNGV. This CDR3 is built from 15 residues. V lost 2 bases to trimming and J lost 1 base; unmatched junction nucleotides: 4. The V gene is TRBV11-2, the J gene TRBJ1-2, with 7 positions matching TRBD1. The sequenced material came from peripheral blood. This TCR was sampled from a human donor with acute or convalescent COVID-19. The donor label of this sample is uncertain. The CDR3: CASSLSTGSNYGYTF. DNA for the CDR3: TGTGCCAGCAGCTTATCGACAGGGAGTAACTATGGCTACACCTTC. The whole variable domain, remainder taken from reference TRBV11-2 and TRBJ1-2, is EAGVAQSPRYKIIEKRQSVAFWCNPISGHATLYWYQQILGQGPKLLIQFQNNGVVDDSQLPKDRFSAERLKGVDSTLKIQPAKLEDSAVYLCASSLSTGSNYGYTFGSGTRLTVV.